This T cell receptor beta chain was documented in a study of beta chain features in type 1 diabetes. Study-level background: On cell yields, gender and age, patients and healthy donors were similar.

The CDR3 length is 15 residues. V lost 2 bases and J 2 bases, leaving 9 bases between the germline ends. Germline values: CDR1 LGHNT, CDR2 FRNRAP. Study results and limitations: Naive, central memory and regulatory TCRB repertoires appeared more similar among patients than healthy donors. High TCR expression in some cells could lead to their over-representation in cDNA sequencing.

A CD45RO/CCR7/CD25/CD127/CD95/CD27 panel sorted naive, central memory, regulatory and stem cell-like memory CD4+ cells. Concerning this clone: Its specificity is not known.

Reverse transcription of all isolated RNA meant that expressed TCRB transcripts were sequenced. Using immunoSEQ multiplex PCR, the repertoire was profiled, and TCRdb retains in-frame clones only, with some absent. Among tens of thousands of clones, around 45% were seen once, and the ten largest hold 0.72%. V gene TRBV12-5 combines with J gene TRBJ2-2; tentative D call: TRBD1 (6 bases). The sequencing input was central memory CD4+ T cells from blood. This receptor was identified in a young woman in good health. The DNA for the CDR3 is TGTGCTAGTGGTTTGATACAGGGTAACACCGGGGAGCTGTTTTTT. This codes for CASGLIQGNTGELFF.